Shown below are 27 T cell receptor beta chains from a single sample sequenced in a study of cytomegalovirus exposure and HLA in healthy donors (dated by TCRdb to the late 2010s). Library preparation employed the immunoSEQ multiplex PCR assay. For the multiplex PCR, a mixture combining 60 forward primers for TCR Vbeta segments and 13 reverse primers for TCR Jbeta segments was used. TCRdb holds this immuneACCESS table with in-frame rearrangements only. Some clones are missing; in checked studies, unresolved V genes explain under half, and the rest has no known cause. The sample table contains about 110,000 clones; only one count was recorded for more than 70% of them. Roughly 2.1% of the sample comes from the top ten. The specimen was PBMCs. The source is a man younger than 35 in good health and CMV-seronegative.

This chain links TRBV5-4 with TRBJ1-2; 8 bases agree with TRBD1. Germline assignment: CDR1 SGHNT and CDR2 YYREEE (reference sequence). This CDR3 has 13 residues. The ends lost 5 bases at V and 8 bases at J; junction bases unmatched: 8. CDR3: CASSPDRGWGYTF. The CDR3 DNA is TGTGCCAGCAGTCCCGACAGGGGTTGGGGCTACACCTTC. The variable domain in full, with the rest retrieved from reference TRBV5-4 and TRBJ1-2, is ETGVTQSPTHLIKTRGQQVTLRCSSQSGHNTVSWYQQALGQGPQFIFQYYREEENGRGNFPPRFSGLQFPNYSSELNVNALELDDSALYLCASSPDRGWGYTFGSGTRLTVV.

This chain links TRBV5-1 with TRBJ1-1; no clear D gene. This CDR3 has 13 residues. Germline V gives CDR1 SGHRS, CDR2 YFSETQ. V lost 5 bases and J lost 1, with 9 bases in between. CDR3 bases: TGCGCCAGCAGATGGGAGGGGAACACTGAAGCTTTCTTT. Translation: CASRWEGNTEAFF.

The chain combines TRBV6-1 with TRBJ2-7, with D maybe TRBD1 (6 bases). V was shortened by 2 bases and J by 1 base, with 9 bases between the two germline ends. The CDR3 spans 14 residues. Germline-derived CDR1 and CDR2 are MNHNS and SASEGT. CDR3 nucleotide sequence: TGTGCCAGCAGTGAAAACAGGGCTTCCTACGAGCAGTACTTC. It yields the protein CASSENRASYEQYF.

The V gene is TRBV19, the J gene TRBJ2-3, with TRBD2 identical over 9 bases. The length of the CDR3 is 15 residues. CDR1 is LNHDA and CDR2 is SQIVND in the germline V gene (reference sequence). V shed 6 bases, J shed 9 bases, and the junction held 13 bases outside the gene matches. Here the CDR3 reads CASRSFGLAIGTQYF. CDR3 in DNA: TGTGCCAGTAGGTCTTTCGGACTAGCGATAGGGACGCAGTATTTT.

The CDR3 reads CAAGGQGKNNSPLHF. DNA of the CDR3: TGTGCCGCGGGGGGACAGGGGAAAAATAATTCACCCCTCCACTTT. The rearrangement uses TRBV28 and TRBJ1-6, with TRBD1 matching over 10 bases. This CDR3 region has 15 residues. Germline CDR1 reads MDHEN; CDR2 reads SYDVKM. V shed 11 bases, J shed 5 bases, and the junction held 9 bases outside the gene matches.

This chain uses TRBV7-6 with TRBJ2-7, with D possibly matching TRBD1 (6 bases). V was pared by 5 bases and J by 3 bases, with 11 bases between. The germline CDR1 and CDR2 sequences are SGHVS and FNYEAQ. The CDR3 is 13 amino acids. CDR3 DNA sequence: TGTGCCAGCAGCCTAGGGACAAACTACGAGCAGTACTTC. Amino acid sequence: CASSLGTNYEQYF.

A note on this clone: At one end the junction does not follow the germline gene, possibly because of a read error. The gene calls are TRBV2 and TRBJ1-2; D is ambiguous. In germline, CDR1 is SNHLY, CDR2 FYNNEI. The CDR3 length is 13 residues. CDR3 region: CASSEDSFYGYPF. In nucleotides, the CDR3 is TGTGCCAGCAGTGAAGACAGCTTCTATGGCTACCCCTTC.

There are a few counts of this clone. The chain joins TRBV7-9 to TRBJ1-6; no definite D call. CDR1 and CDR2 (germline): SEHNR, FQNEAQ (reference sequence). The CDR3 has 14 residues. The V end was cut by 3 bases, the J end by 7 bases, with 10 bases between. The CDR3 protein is CASSFLHPNSPLHF. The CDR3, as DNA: TGTGCCAGCAGCTTCTTACATCCAAATTCACCCCTCCACTTT. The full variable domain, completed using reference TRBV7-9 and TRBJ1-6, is DTGVSQNPRHKITKRGQNVTFRCDPISEHNRLYWYRQTLGQGPEFLTYFQNEAQLEKSRLLSDRFSAERPKGSFSTLEIQRTEQGDSAMYLCASSFLHPNSPLHFGNGTRLTVT.

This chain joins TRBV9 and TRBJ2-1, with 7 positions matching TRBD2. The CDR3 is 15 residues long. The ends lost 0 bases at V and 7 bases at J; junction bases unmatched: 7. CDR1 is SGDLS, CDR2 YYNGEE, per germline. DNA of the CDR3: TGTGCCAGCAGCGTAGGGGGCGGGGGATGGAATGAGCAGTTCTTC. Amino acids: CASSVGGGGWNEQFF.

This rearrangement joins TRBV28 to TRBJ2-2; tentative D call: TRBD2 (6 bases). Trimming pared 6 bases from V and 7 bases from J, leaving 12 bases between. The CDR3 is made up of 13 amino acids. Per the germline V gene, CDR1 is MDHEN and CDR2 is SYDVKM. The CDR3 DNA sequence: TGTGCCAGCAGCCTGGGAGGTCACGGGGAGCTGTTTTTT. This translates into CASSLGGHGELFF.

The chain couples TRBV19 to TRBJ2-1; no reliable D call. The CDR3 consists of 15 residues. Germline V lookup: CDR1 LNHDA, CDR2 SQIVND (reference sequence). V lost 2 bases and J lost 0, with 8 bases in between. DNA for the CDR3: TGTGCCAGTAGTATATCCTTTGTCTCCTACAATGAGCAGTTCTTC. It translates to CASSISFVSYNEQFF.

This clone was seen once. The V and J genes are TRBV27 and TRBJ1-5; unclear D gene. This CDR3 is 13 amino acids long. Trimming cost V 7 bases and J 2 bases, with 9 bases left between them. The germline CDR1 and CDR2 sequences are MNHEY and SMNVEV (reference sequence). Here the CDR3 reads CASTSGGNQPQHF. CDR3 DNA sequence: TGTGCCAGCACCTCTGGAGGCAATCAGCCCCAGCATTTT.

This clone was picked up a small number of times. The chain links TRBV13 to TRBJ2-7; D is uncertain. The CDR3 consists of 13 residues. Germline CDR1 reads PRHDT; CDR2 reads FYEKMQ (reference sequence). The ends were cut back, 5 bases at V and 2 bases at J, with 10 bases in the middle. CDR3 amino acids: CASSPPGTYEQYF. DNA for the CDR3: TGTGCCAGCAGCCCCCCAGGAACCTACGAGCAGTACTTC.

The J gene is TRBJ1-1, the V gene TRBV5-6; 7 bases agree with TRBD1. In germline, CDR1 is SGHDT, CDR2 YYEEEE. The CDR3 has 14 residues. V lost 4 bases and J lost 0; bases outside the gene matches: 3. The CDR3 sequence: CASSRGQMNTEAFF. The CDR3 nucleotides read TGTGCCAGCAGCCGGGGACAGATGAACACTGAAGCTTTCTTT. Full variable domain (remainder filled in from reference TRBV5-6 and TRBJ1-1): DAGVTQSPTHLIKTRGQQVTLRCSPKSGHDTVSWYQQALGQGPQFIFQYYEEEERQRGNFPDRFSGHQFPNYSSELNVNALLLGDSALYLCASSRGQMNTEAFFGQGTRLTVV.

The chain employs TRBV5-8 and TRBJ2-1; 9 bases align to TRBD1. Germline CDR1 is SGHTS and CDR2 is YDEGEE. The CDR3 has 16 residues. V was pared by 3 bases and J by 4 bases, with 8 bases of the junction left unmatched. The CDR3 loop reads CASSSGAGTGYNEQFF. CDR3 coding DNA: TGTGCCAGCAGCTCAGGGGCCGGGACAGGGTACAATGAGCAGTTCTTC.

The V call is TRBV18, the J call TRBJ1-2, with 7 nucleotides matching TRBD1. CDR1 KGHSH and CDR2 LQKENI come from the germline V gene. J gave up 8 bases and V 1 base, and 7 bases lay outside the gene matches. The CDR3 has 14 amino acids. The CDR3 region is CASSPLRQGRGYTF. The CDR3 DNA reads TGTGCCAGCTCACCACTTCGACAGGGTCGCGGCTACACCTTC.

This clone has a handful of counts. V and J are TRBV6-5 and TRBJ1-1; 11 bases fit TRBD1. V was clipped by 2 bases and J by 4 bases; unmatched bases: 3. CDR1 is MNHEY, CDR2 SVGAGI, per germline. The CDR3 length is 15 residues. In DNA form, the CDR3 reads TGTGCCAGCAGTTACGGGGACAGGGGGGGCACTGAAGCTTTCTTT. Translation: CASSYGDRGGTEAFF.

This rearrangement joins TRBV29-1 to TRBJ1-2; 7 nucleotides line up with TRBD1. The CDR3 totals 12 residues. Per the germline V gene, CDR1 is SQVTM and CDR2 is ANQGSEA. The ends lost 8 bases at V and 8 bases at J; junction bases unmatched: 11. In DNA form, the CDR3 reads TGCAGCACCCAGGGGGGTCGGGGAGGCTACACCTTC. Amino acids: CSTQGGRGGYTF.

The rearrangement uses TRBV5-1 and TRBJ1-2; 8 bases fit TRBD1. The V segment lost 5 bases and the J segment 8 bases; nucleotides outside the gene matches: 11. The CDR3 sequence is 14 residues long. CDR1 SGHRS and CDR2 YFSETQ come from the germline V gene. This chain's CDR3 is CASSIAQGARGYTF. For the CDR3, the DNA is TGCGCCAGCAGTATAGCCCAGGGGGCTAGGGGCTACACCTTC.

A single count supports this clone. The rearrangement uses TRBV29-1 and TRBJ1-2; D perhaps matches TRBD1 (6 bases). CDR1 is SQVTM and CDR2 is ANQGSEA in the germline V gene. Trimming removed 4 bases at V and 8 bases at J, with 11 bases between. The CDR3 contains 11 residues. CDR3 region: CSVGGGPGYTF. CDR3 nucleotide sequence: TGCAGCGTTGGCGGGGGGCCCGGCTACACCTTC.

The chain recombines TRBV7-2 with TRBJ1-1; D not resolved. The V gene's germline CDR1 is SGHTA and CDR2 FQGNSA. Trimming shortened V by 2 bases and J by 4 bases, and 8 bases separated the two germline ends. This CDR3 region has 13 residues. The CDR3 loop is CASSLRHPTEAFF. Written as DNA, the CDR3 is TGTGCCAGCAGCTTAAGACACCCCACTGAAGCTTTCTTT.

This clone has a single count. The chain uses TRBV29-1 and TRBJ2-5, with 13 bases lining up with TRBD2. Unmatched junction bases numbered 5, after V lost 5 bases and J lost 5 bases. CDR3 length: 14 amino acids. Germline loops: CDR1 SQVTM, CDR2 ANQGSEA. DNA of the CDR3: TGCAGCGTTACACTAGCGGGGGGGTCGGAGACCCAGTACTTC. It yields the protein CSVTLAGGSETQYF.

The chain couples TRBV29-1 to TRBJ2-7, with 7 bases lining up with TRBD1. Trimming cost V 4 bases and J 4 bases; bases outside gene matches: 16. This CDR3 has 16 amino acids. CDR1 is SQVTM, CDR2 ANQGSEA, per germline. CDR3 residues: CSVAGRGRMPAYEQYF. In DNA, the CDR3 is TGCAGCGTTGCGGGCAGGGGGAGAATGCCGGCGTACGAGCAGTACTTC.

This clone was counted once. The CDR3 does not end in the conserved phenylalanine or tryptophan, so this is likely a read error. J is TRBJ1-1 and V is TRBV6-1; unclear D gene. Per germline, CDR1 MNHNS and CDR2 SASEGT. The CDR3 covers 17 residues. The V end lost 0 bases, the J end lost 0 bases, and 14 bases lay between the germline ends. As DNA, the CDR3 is TGTGCCAGCAGTGAAGCTCCCCCGGGGAGATTGAACACTGAAGCTTTCCTT. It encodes CASSEAPPGRLNTEAFL.

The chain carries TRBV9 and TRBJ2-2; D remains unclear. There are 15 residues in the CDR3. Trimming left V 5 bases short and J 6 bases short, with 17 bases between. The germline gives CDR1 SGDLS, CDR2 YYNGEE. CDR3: CASRKDSGSAGELFF. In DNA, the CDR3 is TGTGCCAGCAGAAAAGACTCGGGTTCCGCCGGGGAGCTGTTTTTT.

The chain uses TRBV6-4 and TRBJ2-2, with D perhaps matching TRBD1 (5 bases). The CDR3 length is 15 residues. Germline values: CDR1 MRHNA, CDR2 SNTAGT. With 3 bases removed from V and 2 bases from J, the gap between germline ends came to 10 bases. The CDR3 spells CASSETGVNTGELFF. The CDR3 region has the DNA TGTGCCAGCAGTGAAACAGGAGTAAACACCGGGGAGCTGTTTTTT.

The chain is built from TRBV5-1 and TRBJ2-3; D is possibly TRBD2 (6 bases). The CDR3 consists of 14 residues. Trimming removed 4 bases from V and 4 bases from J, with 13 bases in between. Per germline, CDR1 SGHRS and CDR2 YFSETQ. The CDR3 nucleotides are TGCGCCAGCAGCCGGAGGGCTGGGGCAGATACGCAGTATTTT. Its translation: CASSRRAGADTQYF.